The source of this T cell receptor beta chain is a study of CD8 T cells in Susac syndrome. Study conclusions and caveats: Clonal expansion of CD8+ cells in Susac peaked in TEMRA cells (and in active patients). The TCR sequencing and HLA analysis in the study involved a relatively small number of individuals, as the study acknowledged.

cDNA came from roughly 0.5 to 1 ug RNA primed by random hexamers. A multiplex approach, immunoSEQ multiplex PCR, amplified TCR beta CDR3 across 54 Vbeta and 13 Jbeta. Via MiXCR, TCRdb re-called the immunoSEQ multiplex PCR reads, giving one row per CDR3 protein. This sample has roughly 52,000 distinct CDR3 sequences, with roughly 94% found just once. CDR3 length: 14 amino acids. Trimming cost V 4 bases and J 5 bases, with 17 bases left between them. Germline CDR1 reads GTSNPN; CDR2 reads SVGIG (reference sequence). Worth noting for this clonotype: Its antigen is as yet unknown.

While CD8+ and CD4+ T cells were isolated negatively, TEMRA cells were enriched by FACS. V gene TRBV30 combines with J gene TRBJ2-5; D gene unclear. The receptor's source is a human donor with Susac syndrome. Specimen: CD8+ T cells from PBMCs. The DNA of the CDR3 is TGTGCCTGGACCTCAGTACACCCTCTGGAGACCCAGTACTTC. It encodes CAWTSVHPLETQYF.